The source of this T cell receptor beta chain is a study of CD8 T cells in ankylosing spondylitis. This clonotype has a handful of counts. Its specificity is unknown. Study-level points and caveats: Within ankylosing spondylitis blood, a TCR beta motif made up of roughly eight highly homologous variants appeared to be characteristic. Significant enrichment of disease-linked clones was reported in matched ankylosing spondylitis synovial fluid.

V was shortened by 0 bases and J by 10 bases, with 15 bases between the two germline ends. Germline V gives CDR1 DFQATT, CDR2 SNEGSKA (reference sequence). The CDR3 totals 13 residues. TCRdb ran MiXCR on the 5' RACE reads and lists one entry per CDR3 protein. Of a few hundred thousand distinct CDR3 sequences in the sample, about 22% are singletons; the top ten hold about a sixth. The sequenced material came from blood, either unsorted or a sorted T cell fraction (not recorded which). This TCR derives from a male donor with ankylosing spondylitis. The chain recombines TRBV20-1 with TRBJ1-1; D possibly corresponds to TRBD1 (5 bases). CDR3 sequence reads: CSARDQRGKLAFF. The CDR3 region has the DNA TGCAGTGCTAGAGATCAAAGGGGAAAGTTAGCTTTCTTT.